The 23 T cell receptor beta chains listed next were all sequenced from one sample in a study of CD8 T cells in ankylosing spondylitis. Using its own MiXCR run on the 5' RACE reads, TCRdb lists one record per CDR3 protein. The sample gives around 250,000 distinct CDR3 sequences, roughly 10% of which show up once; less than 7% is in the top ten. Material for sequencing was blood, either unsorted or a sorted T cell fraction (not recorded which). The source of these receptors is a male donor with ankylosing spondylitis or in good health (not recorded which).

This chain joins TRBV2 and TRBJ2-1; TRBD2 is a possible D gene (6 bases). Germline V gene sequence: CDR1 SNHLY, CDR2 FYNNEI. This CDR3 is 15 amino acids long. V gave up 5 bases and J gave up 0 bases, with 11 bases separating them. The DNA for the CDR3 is TGTGCCAGCAGTTCTGGGCGGGGCTCCTACAATGAGCAGTTCTTC. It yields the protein CASSSGRGSYNEQFF. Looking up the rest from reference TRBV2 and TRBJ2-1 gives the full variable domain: EPEVTQTPSHQVTQMGQEVILRCVPISNHLYFYWYRQILGQKVEFLVSFYNNEISEKSEIFDDQFSVERPDGSNFTLKIRSTKLEDSAMYFCASSSGRGSYNEQFFGPGTRLTVL.

The CDR3 DNA is TGTGCCAGCAAGAAGAACTACGAGCAGTACTTC. This translates into CASKKNYEQYF. The chain combines TRBV28 with TRBJ2-7, with unresolved D. The V and J ends lost 7 bases and 3 bases respectively, with 7 bases between them. The V gene's germline CDR1 is MDHEN and CDR2 SYDVKM. The CDR3 runs 11 residues.

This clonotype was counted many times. The CDR3 is CSARGQLNEQFF. CDR3 nucleotide sequence: TGCAGTGCTAGAGGACAGCTCAATGAGCAGTTCTTC. The chain uses TRBV20-1 and TRBJ2-1; possibly TRBD1 for D (5 bases). Trimming stripped 1 base from V and 6 bases from J, with 7 bases between. There are 12 residues in the CDR3. Germline values: CDR1 DFQATT, CDR2 SNEGSKA (reference sequence).

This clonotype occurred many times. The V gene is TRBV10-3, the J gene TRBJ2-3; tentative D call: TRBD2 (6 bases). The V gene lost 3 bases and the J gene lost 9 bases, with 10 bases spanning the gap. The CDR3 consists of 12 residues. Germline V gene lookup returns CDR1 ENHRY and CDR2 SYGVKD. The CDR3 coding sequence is TGTGCCATCAGTGATGGCCGGGAGACGCAGTATTTT. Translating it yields CAISDGRETQYF.

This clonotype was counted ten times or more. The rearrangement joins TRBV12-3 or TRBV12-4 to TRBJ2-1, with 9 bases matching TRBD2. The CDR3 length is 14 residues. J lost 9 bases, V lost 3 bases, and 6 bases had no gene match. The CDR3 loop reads CASSLAGGPTEQFF. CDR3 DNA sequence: TGTGCCAGCAGTTTGGCGGGAGGGCCTACTGAGCAGTTCTTC.

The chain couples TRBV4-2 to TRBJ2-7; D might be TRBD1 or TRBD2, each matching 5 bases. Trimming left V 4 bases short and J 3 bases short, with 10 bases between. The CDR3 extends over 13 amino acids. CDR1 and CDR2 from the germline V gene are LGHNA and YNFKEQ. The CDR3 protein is CASSRGTFYEQYF. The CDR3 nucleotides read TGTGCCAGCAGCCGGGGGACCTTCTACGAGCAGTACTTC.

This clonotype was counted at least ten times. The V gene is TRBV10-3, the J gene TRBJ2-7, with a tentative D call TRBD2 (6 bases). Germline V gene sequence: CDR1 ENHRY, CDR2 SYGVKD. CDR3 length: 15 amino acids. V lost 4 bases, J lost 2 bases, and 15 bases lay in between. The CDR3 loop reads CAISAVLAGTYEQYF. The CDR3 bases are TGTGCCATCAGTGCTGTTTTGGCGGGGACCTACGAGCAGTACTTC.

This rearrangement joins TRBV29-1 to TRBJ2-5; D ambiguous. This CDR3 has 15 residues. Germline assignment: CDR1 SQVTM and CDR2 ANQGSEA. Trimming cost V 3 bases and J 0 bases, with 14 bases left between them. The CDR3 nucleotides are TGCAGCGTTGATGATAGTAACTTGTACCAAGAGACCCAGTACTTC. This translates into CSVDDSNLYQETQYF.

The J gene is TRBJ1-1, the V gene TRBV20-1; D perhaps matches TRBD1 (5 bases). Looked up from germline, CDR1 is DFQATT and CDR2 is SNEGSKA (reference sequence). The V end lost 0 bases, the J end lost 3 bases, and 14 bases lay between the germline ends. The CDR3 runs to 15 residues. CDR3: CSARDISGSDTEAFF. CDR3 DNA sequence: TGCAGTGCTAGAGATATCTCAGGGTCTGACACTGAAGCTTTCTTT.

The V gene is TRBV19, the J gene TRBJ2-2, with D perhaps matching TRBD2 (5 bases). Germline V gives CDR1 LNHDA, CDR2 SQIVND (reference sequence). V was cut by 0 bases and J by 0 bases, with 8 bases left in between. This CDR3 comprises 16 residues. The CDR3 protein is CASSIDPGTNTGELFF. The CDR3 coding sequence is TGTGCCAGTAGTATAGATCCGGGGACGAACACCGGGGAGCTGTTTTTT.

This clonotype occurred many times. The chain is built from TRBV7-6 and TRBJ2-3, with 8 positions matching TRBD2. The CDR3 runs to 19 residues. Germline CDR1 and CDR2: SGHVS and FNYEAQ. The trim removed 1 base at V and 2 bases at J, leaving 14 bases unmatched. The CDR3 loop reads CASSLGRFRGGRTTDTQYF. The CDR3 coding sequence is TGTGCCAGCAGCTTAGGTCGATTTCGGGGCGGGAGGACCACAGATACGCAGTATTTT.

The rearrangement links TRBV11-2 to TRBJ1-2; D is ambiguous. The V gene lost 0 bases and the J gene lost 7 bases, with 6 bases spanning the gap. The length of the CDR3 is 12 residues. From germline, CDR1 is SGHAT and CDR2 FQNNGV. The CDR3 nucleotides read TGTGCCAGCAGCTTAGAGGGCTGTGGCTACACCTTC. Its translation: CASSLEGCGYTF.

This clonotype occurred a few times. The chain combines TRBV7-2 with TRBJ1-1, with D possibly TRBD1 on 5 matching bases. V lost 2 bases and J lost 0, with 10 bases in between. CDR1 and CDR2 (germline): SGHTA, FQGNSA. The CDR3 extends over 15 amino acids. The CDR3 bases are TGTGCCAGCAGCTTACAGGAGGGGATGAACACTGAAGCTTTCTTT. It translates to CASSLQEGMNTEAFF.

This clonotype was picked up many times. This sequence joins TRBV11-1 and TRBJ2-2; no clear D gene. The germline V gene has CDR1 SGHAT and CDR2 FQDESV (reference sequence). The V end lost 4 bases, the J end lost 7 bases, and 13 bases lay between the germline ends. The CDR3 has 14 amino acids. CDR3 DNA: TGTGCCAGCAGCTCCCAACGGGTCGGCGGGGAGCTGTTTTTT. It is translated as CASSSQRVGGELFF.

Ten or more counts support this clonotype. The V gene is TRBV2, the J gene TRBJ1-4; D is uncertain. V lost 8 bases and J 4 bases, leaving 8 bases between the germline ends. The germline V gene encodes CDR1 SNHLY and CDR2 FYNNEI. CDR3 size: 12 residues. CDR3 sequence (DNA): TGTGCCAGCGGTGCTATTAATGAAAAACTGTTTTTT. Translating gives CASGAINEKLFF.

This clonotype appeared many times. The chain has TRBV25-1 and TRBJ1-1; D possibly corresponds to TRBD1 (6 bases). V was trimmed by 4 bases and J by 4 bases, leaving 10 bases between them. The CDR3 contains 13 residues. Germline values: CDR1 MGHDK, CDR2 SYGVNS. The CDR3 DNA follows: TGTGCCAGCAGTGGGACAGCCGGCACTGAAGCTTTCTTT. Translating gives CASSGTAGTEAFF.

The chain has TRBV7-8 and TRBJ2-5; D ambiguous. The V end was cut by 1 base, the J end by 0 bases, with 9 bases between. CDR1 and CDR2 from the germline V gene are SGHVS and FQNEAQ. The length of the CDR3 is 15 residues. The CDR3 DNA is TGTGCCAGCAGCTTAGTAGTCAGGCACCAAGAGACCCAGTACTTC. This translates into CASSLVVRHQETQYF.

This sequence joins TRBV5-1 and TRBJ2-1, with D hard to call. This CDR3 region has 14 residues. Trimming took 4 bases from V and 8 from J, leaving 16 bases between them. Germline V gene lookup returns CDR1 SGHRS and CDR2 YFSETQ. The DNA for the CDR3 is TGCGCCAGCAGCCGAACGGGCAGCCAGGATGAGCAGTTCTTC. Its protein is CASSRTGSQDEQFF. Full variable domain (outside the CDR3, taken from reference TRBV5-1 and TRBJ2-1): KAGVTQTPRYLIKTRGQQVTLSCSPISGHRSVSWYQQTPGQGLQFLFEYFSETQRNKGNFPGRFSGRQFSNSRSEMNVSTLELGDSALYLCASSRTGSQDEQFFGPGTRLTVL.

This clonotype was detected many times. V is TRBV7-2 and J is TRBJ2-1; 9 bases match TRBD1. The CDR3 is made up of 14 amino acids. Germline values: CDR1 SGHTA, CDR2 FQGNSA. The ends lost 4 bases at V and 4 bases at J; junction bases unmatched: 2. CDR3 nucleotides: TGTGCCAGCAGCTGGGGACAGGGTTACAATGAGCAGTTCTTC. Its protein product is CASSWGQGYNEQFF.

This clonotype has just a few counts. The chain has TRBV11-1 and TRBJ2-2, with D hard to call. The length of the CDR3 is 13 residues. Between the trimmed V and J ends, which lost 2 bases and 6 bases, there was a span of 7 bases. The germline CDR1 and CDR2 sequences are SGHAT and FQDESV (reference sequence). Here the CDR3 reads CASSLKLAGELFF. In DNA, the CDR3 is TGTGCCAGCAGCTTAAAACTGGCCGGGGAGCTGTTTTTT.

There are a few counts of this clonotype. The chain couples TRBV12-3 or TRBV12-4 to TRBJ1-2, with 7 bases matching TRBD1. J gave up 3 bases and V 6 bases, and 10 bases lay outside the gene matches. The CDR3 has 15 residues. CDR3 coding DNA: TGTGCCAGCAGGCCAAACAGGGGTGTAGACTATGGCTACACCTTC. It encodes CASRPNRGVDYGYTF.

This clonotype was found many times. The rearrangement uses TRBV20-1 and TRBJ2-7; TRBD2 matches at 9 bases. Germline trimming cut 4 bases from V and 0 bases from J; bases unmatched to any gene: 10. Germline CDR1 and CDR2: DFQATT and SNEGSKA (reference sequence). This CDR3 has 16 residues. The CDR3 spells CSAMRGGLLFSYEQYF. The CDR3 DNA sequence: TGCAGTGCTATGCGGGGGGGCCTCCTATTCTCCTACGAGCAGTACTTC.

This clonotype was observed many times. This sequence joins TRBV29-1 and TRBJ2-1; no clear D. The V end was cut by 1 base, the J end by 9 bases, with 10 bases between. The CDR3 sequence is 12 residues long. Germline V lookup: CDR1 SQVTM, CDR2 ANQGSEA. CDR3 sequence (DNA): TGCAGCGTTGAAGTCGGTGCTATTGAGCAGTTCTTC. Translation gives CSVEVGAIEQFF.